This passage covers 3 T cell receptor beta chains from one sample sequenced in a study of graft-versus-host responses after intestinal transplantation. TCRdb's table, derived via immunoSEQ multiplex PCR, lists solely in-frame clones and lacks some. This table holds roughly 20,000 clones, around 42% found once. The source material was alloreactive CD4+ T cells from a mixed lymphocyte reaction culture, sampled before intestinal transplant. Indicated subset: CFSE-low proliferating T cells sorted from roughly six-day pre-transplant mixed lymphocyte reaction (GvH or HvG direction). These receptors all stem from a human patient who received an intestinal transplant.

This clone appeared a few times. The chain recombines TRBV18 with TRBJ2-5; a weak D match, TRBD1 (6 bases). Germline V gene lookup returns CDR1 KGHSH and CDR2 LQKENI. Trimming left V 6 bases short and J 7 bases short, with 18 bases between. The CDR3 spans 14 residues. This CDR3 reads CASSRPGTMGTQYF. As DNA, the CDR3 is TGTGCCAGCTCCCGTCCAGGGACAATGGGGACCCAGTACTTC.

The chain joins TRBV11-3 to TRBJ2-1, with TRBD2 matching over 7 bases. Germline V lookup: CDR1 SGHNT, CDR2 YENEEA. J was trimmed by 10 bases and V by 5 bases; bases with no gene match: 11. This CDR3 contains 14 residues. CDR3 DNA sequence: TGTGCCAGCAGCCCTACCCGTGGTAGCGGGGAGCAGTTCTTC. It yields the protein CASSPTRGSGEQFF.

This clone was observed a handful of times. The rearrangement uses TRBV5-1 and TRBJ2-2, with no clear D. The CDR3 is 14 residues long. The V gene's germline CDR1 is SGHRS and CDR2 YFSETQ. Between the trimmed V and J ends, which lost 0 bases and 8 bases, there was a span of 11 bases. CDR3 region: CASSLVPYGGELFF. The CDR3 DNA reads as TGCGCCAGCAGCTTGGTTCCCTACGGTGGGGAGCTGTTTTTT.